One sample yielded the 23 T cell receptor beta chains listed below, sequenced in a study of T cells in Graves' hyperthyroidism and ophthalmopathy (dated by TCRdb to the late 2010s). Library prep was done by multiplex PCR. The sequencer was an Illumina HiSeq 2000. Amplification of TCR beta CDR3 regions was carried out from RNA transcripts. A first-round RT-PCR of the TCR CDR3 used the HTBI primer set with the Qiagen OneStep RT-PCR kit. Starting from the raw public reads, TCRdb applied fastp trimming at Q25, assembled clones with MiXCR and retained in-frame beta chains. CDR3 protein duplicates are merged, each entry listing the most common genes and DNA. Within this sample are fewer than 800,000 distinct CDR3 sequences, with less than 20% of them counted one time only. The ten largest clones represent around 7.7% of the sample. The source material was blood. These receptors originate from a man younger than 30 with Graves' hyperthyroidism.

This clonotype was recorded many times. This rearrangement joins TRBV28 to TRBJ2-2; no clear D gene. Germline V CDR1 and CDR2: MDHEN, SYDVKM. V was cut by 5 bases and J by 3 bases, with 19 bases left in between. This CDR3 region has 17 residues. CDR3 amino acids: CASSPDPVRAYTGELFF. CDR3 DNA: TGTGCCAGCAGTCCCGACCCGGTTAGGGCTTACACCGGGGAGCTGTTTTTT.

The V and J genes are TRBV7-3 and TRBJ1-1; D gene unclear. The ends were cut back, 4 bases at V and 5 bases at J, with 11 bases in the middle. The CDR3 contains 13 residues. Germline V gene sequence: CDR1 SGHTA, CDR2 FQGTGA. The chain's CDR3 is CASSSTVLTEAFF. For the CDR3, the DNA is TGTGCCAGCAGCTCCACCGTACTAACTGAAGCTTTCTTT.

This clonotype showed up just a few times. CDR3 nucleotide sequence: TGCGCCAGCAGCCAAGCCGCCCGACTAGCGGGCACAGATACGCAGTATTTT. Translation gives CASSQAARLAGTDTQYF. The chain has TRBV4-1 and TRBJ2-3, with 9 positions matching TRBD2. V dropped 1 base and J dropped 1; count of bases not matched to a gene: 6. The CDR3 extends over 17 amino acids. CDR1 is MGHRA, CDR2 YSYEKL, per germline.

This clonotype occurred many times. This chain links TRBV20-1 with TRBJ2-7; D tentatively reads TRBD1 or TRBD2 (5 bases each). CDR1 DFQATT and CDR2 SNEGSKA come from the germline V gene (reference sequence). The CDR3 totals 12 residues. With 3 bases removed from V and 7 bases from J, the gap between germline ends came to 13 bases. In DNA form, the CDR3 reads TGCAGTGCTAGGGGGGACCTCGGGGAGCAGTACTTC. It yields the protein CSARGDLGEQYF.

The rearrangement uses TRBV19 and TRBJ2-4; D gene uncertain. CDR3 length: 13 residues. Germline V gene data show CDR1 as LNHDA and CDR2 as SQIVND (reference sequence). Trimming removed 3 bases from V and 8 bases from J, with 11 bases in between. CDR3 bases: TGTGCCAGTAGTATCCGGTTGGTGGACATTCAGTACTTC. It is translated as CASSIRLVDIQYF.

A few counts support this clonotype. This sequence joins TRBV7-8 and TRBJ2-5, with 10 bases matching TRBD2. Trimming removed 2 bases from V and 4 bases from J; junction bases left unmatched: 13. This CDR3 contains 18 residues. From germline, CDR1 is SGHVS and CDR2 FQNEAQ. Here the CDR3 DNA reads TGTGCCAGCAGCTTATTGGCTAGCGGGAGCGGTTGGGCAGAGACCCAGTACTTC. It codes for CASSLLASGSGWAETQYF.

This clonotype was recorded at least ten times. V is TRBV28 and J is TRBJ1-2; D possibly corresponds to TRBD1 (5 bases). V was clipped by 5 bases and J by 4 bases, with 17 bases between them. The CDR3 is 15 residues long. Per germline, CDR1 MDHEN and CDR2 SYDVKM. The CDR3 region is CASSLSGGVGYGYTF. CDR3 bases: TGTGCCAGCAGTCTATCCGGGGGGGTTGGCTATGGCTACACCTTC.

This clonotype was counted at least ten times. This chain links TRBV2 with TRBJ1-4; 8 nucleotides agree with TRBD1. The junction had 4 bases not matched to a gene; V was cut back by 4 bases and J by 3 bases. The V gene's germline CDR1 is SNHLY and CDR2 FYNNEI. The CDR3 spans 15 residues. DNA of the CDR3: TGTGCCAGCAGTGTCTCGGGACAGGCTAATGAAAAACTGTTTTTT. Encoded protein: CASSVSGQANEKLFF.

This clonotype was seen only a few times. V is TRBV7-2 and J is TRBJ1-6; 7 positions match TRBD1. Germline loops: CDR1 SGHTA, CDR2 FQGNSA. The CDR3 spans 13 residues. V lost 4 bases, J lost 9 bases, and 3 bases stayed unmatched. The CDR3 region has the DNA TGTGCCAGCAGCTCAAGACAGGGTTCACCCCTCCACTTT. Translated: CASSSRQGSPLHF.

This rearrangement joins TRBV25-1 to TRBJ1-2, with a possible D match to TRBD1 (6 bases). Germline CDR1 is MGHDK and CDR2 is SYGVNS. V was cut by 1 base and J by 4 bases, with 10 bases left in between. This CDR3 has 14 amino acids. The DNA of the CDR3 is TGTGCCAGCAGTGAATGGGAGGGGGGCTATGGCTACACCTTC. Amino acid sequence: CASSEWEGGYGYTF.

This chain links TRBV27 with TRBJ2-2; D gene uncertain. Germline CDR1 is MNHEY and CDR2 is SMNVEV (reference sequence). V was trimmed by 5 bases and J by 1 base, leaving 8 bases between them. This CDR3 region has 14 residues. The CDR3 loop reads CASSTSVNTGELFF. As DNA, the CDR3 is TGTGCCAGCAGTACCTCAGTGAACACCGGGGAGCTGTTTTTT.

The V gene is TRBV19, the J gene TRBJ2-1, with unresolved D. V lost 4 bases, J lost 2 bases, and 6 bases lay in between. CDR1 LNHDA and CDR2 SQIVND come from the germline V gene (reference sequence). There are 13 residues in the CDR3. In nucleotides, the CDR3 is TGTGCCAGTAGTACGCTGACCTACAATGAGCAGTTCTTC. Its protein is CASSTLTYNEQFF.

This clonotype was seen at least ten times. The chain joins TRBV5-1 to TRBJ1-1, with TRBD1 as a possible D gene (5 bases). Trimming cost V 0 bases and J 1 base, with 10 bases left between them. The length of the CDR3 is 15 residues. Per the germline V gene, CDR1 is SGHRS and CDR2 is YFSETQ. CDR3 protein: CASSLVEQANTEAFF. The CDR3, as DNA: TGCGCCAGCAGCTTGGTAGAACAGGCGAACACTGAAGCTTTCTTT.

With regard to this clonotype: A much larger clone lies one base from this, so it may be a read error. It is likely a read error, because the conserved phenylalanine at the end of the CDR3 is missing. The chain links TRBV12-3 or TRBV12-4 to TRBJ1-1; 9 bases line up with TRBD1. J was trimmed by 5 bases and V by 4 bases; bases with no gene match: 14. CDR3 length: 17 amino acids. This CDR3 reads CASSSYIFGTGKTEAFL. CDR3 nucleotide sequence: TGTGCCAGCAGTTCTTACATCTTCGGGACAGGGAAAACTGAAGCTTTCCTT.

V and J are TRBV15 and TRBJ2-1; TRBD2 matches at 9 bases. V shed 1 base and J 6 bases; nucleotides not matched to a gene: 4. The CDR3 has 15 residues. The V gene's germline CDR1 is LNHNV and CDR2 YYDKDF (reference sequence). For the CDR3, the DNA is TGTGCCACCAGCAGAGTCCGGACTAGCGCCAATGAGCAGTTCTTC. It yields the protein CATSRVRTSANEQFF.

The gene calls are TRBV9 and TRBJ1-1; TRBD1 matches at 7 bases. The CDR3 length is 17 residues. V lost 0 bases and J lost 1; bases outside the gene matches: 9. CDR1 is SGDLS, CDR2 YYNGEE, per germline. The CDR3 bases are TGTGCCAGCAGCGTAGGAGGAGGGGGGACAGAGAACACTGAAGCTTTCTTT. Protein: CASSVGGGGTENTEAFF.

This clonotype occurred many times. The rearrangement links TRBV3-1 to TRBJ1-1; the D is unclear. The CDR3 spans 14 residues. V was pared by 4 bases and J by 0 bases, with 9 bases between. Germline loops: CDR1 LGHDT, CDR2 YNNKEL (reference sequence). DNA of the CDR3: TGTGCCAGCAGCCGATCAGACATGAACACTGAAGCTTTCTTT. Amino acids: CASSRSDMNTEAFF.

The CDR3 sequence is CASRGRQGGYGYTF. DNA for the CDR3: TGTGCCAGTAGGGGAAGACAGGGCGGCTATGGCTACACCTTC. The chain has TRBV19 and TRBJ1-2, with TRBD1 matching over 7 bases. This CDR3 has 14 amino acids. The V segment lost 6 bases and the J segment 4 bases; nucleotides outside the gene matches: 8. CDR1 is LNHDA, CDR2 SQIVND, per germline (reference sequence).

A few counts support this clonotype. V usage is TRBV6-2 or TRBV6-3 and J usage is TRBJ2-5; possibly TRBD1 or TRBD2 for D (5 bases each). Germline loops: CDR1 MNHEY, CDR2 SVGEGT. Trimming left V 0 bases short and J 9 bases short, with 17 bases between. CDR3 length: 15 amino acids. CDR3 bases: TGTGCCAGCAGTTACTCGGTTGCGGCCGGGGCTCCCCAGTACTTC. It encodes CASSYSVAAGAPQYF.

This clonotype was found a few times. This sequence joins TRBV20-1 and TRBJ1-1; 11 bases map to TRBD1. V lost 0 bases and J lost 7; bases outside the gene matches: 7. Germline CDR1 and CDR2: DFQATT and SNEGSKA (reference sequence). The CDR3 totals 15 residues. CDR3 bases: TGCAGTGCTAGAGATAGTAGGACAGGGGGCCGTGAAGCTTTCTTT. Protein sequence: CSARDSRTGGREAFF.

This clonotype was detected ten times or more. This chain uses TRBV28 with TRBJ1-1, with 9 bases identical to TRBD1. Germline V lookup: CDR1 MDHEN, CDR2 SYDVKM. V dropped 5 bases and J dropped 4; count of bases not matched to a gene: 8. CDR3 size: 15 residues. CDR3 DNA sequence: TGTGCCAGCAGTAAACCGGGGACAGGGCTCACTGAAGCTTTCTTT. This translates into CASSKPGTGLTEAFF.

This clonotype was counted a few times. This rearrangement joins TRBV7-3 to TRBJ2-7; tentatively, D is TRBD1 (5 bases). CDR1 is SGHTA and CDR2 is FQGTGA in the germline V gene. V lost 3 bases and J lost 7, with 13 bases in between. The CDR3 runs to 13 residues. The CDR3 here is CASSLGPLGEQYF. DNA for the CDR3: TGTGCCAGCAGCTTGGGGCCCCTGGGAGAGCAGTACTTC.

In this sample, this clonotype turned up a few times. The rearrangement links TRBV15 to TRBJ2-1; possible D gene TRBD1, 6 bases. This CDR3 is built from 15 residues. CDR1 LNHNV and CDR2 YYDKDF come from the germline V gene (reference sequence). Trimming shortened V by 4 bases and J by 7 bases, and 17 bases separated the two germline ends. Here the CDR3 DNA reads TGTGCCACCAGCACCGGACAGAATAGTTGGAATGAGCAGTTCTTC. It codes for CATSTGQNSWNEQFF.